Listed here are 27 T cell receptor beta chains from one sample, sequenced in a study of cytomegalovirus exposure and HLA in healthy donors. PCR used 60 Vbeta primers and 13 Jbeta primers. Libraries were prepared by immunoSEQ multiplex PCR; TCRdb keeps only in-frame clonotypes and omits some of them. The sample has over 75,000 clones; 86% are singletons. Specimen: PBMCs. These receptors all stem from a man aged 25 to 40 in good health and CMV-seropositive.

J is TRBJ2-2 and V is TRBV7-9, with D tentatively TRBD1 (6 bases). The CDR3 loop spans 14 amino acids. Trimming removed 4 bases at V and 3 bases at J, with 9 bases between. Looked up from germline, CDR1 is SEHNR and CDR2 is FQNEAQ (reference sequence). This CDR3 reads CASSSGQHTGELFF. CDR3 DNA: TGTGCCAGCAGCTCGGGACAACACACCGGGGAGCTGTTTTTT.

The rearrangement uses TRBV23-1 and TRBJ1-2; maybe TRBD1 (5 bases). TRBV23-1 has ORF status, its function being uncertain. V lost 7 bases, J lost 4 bases, and 16 bases lay in between. CDR3 length: 14 residues. DNA of the CDR3: TGCGCCAGCAAAGTGCAGGGTAGGCCCTATGGCTACACCTTC. Translating it yields CASKVQGRPYGYTF.

In its sample, this clone was seen a few times. The chain uses TRBV30 and TRBJ1-1, with unresolved D. The CDR3 loop spans 13 amino acids. V dropped 0 bases and J dropped 1 base, with 6 bases sitting between them. Germline V CDR1 and CDR2: GTSNPN, SVGIG (reference sequence). CDR3 in amino acids: CAWSVQRNTEAFF. The CDR3 nucleotides are TGTGCCTGGAGTGTACAGAGGAACACTGAAGCTTTCTTT.

The chain uses TRBV5-1 and TRBJ2-3; 14 bases align to TRBD2. Germline V gene data show CDR1 as SGHRS and CDR2 as YFSETQ. J was trimmed by 8 bases and V by 3 bases; bases with no gene match: 2. The CDR3 covers 14 residues. The CDR3 region has the DNA TGCGCCAGCAGCTCCGGGACTAGCGGGAGTACGCAGTATTTT. This sequence encodes CASSSGTSGSTQYF.

The chain combines TRBV10-1 with TRBJ2-1; 10 bases align to TRBD2. J lost 7 bases, V lost 3 bases, and 6 bases had no gene match. From germline, CDR1 is WNHNN and CDR2 SYGVQD (reference sequence). The CDR3 is made up of 15 amino acids. The CDR3 is CASSESSGGLNEQFF. CDR3 DNA sequence: TGCGCCAGCAGTGAATCTAGCGGGGGTCTAAATGAGCAGTTCTTC.

The chain uses TRBV5-1 and TRBJ2-7; a weak D match, TRBD2 (5 bases). This CDR3 has 14 residues. The germline CDR1 and CDR2 sequences are SGHRS and YFSETQ. V lost 0 bases and J 7 bases, leaving 14 bases between the germline ends. CDR3 coding DNA: TGCGCCAGCAGCTTGGAGCCCGTAAGAGGGGAGCAGTACTTC. Its protein is CASSLEPVRGEQYF.

This clone came up a few times. The chain is built from TRBV6-5 and TRBJ2-7; TRBD2 is a possible D gene (6 bases). CDR3 length: 13 amino acids. Germline V gene sequence: CDR1 MNHEY, CDR2 SVGAGI. V lost 4 bases to trimming and J lost 5 bases, with 12 bases between them. As DNA, the CDR3 is TGTGCCAGCAGTTCGGGGGTGAGGCACGAGCAGTACTTC. Its protein is CASSSGVRHEQYF.

As regards this clone: A read error may produce the germline difference seen at one junction end. This chain links TRBV30 with TRBJ2-7; 7 bases match TRBD1. The CDR3 is 12 amino acids. From germline, CDR1 is GTSNPN and CDR2 SVGIG (reference sequence). The CDR3 loop reads CAWSSYGTDSLF. The CDR3 DNA reads TGTGCCTGGAGTTCTTACGGGACAGATTCCCTCTTC. The variable domain in full, completed from reference TRBV30 and TRBJ2-7, reads SQTIHQWPATLVQPVGSPLSLECTVEGTSNPNLYWYRQAAGRGLQLLFYSVGIGQISSEVPQNLSASRPQDRQFILSSKKLLLSDSGFYLCAWSSYGTDSLFGPGTRLTVT.

The sample holds a few counts of this clone. The CDR3 protein is CASTSRVSSGRESNEQFF. The CDR3 DNA reads as TGCGCCAGCACCTCCCGCGTATCTAGCGGGAGAGAATCGAATGAGCAGTTCTTC. This chain joins TRBV5-1 and TRBJ2-1; TRBD2 matches at 10 bases. The CDR3 has 18 residues. V trimming: 6 bases; J trimming: 7 bases; junction bases outside the gene matches: 19. CDR1 and CDR2 (germline): SGHRS, YFSETQ.

This clone occurred once. The rearrangement links TRBV7-8 to TRBJ1-1, with 7 bases aligning to TRBD1. Germline loops: CDR1 SGHVS, CDR2 FQNEAQ. This CDR3 region has 13 residues. V shed 5 bases and J 5 bases; nucleotides not matched to a gene: 5. CDR3 protein: CASSRQGGTEAFF. Written as DNA, the CDR3 is TGTGCCAGCAGCCGACAGGGTGGTACTGAAGCTTTCTTT.

The chain uses TRBV5-1 and TRBJ2-3; TRBD2 matches 9 bases. The CDR3 extends over 15 amino acids. V lost 4 bases to trimming and J lost 6 bases; unmatched junction nucleotides: 9. CDR1 is SGHRS and CDR2 is YFSETQ in the germline V gene. CDR3: CASSRGAGGPDTQYF. CDR3 in DNA: TGCGCCAGCAGCCGAGGAGCGGGAGGACCGGATACGCAGTATTTT.

This chain uses TRBV15 with TRBJ2-7, with 8 bases aligning to TRBD2. Germline trimming cut 1 base from V and 7 bases from J; bases unmatched to any gene: 0. Germline V CDR1 and CDR2: LNHNV, YYDKDF (reference sequence). This CDR3 region has 12 residues. CDR3: CATSRGGGEQYF. For the CDR3, the DNA is TGTGCCACCAGCAGAGGCGGGGGGGAGCAGTACTTC.

In nucleotides, the CDR3 is TGTGCCACCCGGACTAGCGCGACGAGCACAGATACGCAGTATTTT. Protein: CATRTSATSTDTQYF. J is TRBJ2-3 and V is TRBV19, with 9 bases fitting TRBD2. Looked up from germline, CDR1 is LNHDA and CDR2 is SQIVND (reference sequence). CDR3 length: 15 residues. Trimming at V came to 10 bases and at J to 0 bases, leaving 8 bases not matched to a gene.

The chain links TRBV5-7 to TRBJ2-2; TRBD1 might be the D (6 bases). TRBV5-7 is given ORF status, its function remaining uncertain. V was clipped by 0 bases and J by 2 bases, with 14 bases between them. CDR3 size: 17 residues. CDR3 nucleotide sequence: TGTGCCAGCAGCTTGGTAGGGGCAGGGGCTAACACCGGGGAGCTGTTTTTT. This translates into CASSLVGAGANTGELFF.

This rearrangement joins TRBV25-1 to TRBJ1-4; TRBD1 matches at 8 bases. V shed 4 bases and J 5 bases; nucleotides not matched to a gene: 9. From germline, CDR1 is MGHDK and CDR2 SYGVNS. This CDR3 spans 16 amino acids. DNA of the CDR3: TGTGCCAGCAGTGTTCGACCGGGACAGGACAATGAAAAACTGTTTTTT. It translates to CASSVRPGQDNEKLFF.

This clone was observed a few times. J is TRBJ1-2 and V is TRBV19; unclear D gene. Germline V lookup: CDR1 LNHDA, CDR2 SQIVND (reference sequence). V was cut by 4 bases and J by 7 bases, with 16 bases left in between. The CDR3 sequence is 14 residues long. Here the CDR3 reads CASSTFGDLGGYTF. The CDR3 nucleotides are TGTGCCAGTAGTACCTTCGGGGATCTTGGTGGCTACACCTTC.

CDR3 in DNA: TGCGCCAGCAGCTTGGTCCCTGCGAAGGGGGAGACCCAGTACTTC. It is translated as CASSLVPAKGETQYF. The V call is TRBV5-1, the J call TRBJ2-5; D might be TRBD1 (5 bases). The CDR3 is 15 amino acids. Trimming took 0 bases from V and 5 from J, leaving 14 bases between them. In germline, CDR1 is SGHRS, CDR2 YFSETQ.

This clone appeared once. The rearrangement joins TRBV5-1 to TRBJ1-1; D is perhaps TRBD1 (6 bases). The germline V gene encodes CDR1 SGHRS and CDR2 YFSETQ. The CDR3 is 15 amino acids. Trimming cost V 4 bases and J 1 base, with 14 bases left between them. CDR3 loop: CASSRLSGANTEAFF. The CDR3 coding sequence is TGCGCCAGCAGCCGTTTGTCAGGGGCGAACACTGAAGCTTTCTTT.

J is TRBJ2-1 and V is TRBV28; 11 nucleotides agree with TRBD2. CDR3 length equals 16 residues. With 1 base clipped from V and 5 bases from J, the junction kept 4 bases outside the gene matches. From germline, CDR1 is MDHEN and CDR2 SYDVKM. CDR3: CASSLFGGLADNEQFF. CDR3 nucleotides: TGTGCCAGCAGTTTATTTGGGGGACTAGCGGACAATGAGCAGTTCTTC.

This chain connects TRBV19 to TRBJ1-1; the D gene is possibly TRBD1 (5 bases). The germline V gene has CDR1 LNHDA and CDR2 SQIVND (reference sequence). The CDR3 sequence is 15 residues long. Deletions cut 7 bases from V and 0 bases from J, with 15 bases between. In DNA, the CDR3 is TGTGCCAGTACCCTGGGGCAGATCATGAACACTGAAGCTTTCTTT. Its translation is CASTLGQIMNTEAFF. The entire variable domain, with the rest obtained from reference TRBV19 and TRBJ1-1, is as follows: DGGITQSPKYLFRKEGQNVTLSCEQNLNHDAMYWYRQDPGQGLRLIYYSQIVNDFQKGDIAEGYSVSREKKESFPLTVTSAQKNPTAFYLCASTLGQIMNTEAFFGQGTRLTVV.

The V and J genes are TRBV7-9 and TRBJ2-7; 11 bases are a match to TRBD2. Per the germline V gene, CDR1 is SEHNR and CDR2 is FQNEAQ (reference sequence). V shed 5 bases and J 2 bases; nucleotides not matched to a gene: 11. The CDR3 loop spans 17 amino acids. CDR3 bases: TGTGCCAGCAGCCCCAAAACCGGGACTAGCGGAGCCTACGAGCAGTACTTC. Translating gives CASSPKTGTSGAYEQYF.

The chain links TRBV6-1 to TRBJ1-2, with a tentative D call TRBD1 (6 bases). Germline lookup yields CDR1 MNHNS and CDR2 SASEGT. Trimming left V 4 bases short and J 4 bases short, with 16 bases between. CDR3 size: 15 residues. The CDR3 DNA follows: TGTGCCAGCAGTGCACCAGGGGTCGAGGTCTATGGCTACACCTTC. It codes for CASSAPGVEVYGYTF.

The genes are TRBV5-6 and TRBJ2-5, with D maybe TRBD1 (6 bases). This CDR3 region has 14 residues. Germline V gene sequence: CDR1 SGHDT, CDR2 YYEEEE. Deletions cut 4 bases from V and 8 bases from J, with 18 bases between. The CDR3 sequence is CASSTGQPRDTQYF. The CDR3, as DNA: TGTGCCAGCAGCACTGGACAGCCAAGAGATACCCAGTACTTC.

The table lists this clone with a count of one. This chain joins TRBV29-1 and TRBJ2-5, with D perhaps matching TRBD2 (5 bases). This CDR3 spans 13 amino acids. Looked up from germline, CDR1 is SQVTM and CDR2 is ANQGSEA. V dropped 0 bases and J dropped 5 bases, with 10 bases sitting between them. DNA of the CDR3: TGCAGCGTTGAAGAAAGACTACGGGAGACCCAGTACTTC. Translation gives CSVEERLRETQYF.

The rearrangement links TRBV27 to TRBJ1-2; tentatively, D is TRBD1 (5 bases). Germline V lookup: CDR1 MNHEY, CDR2 SMNVEV (reference sequence). The CDR3 totals 13 residues. Trimming stripped 5 bases from V and 3 bases from J, with 10 bases between. CDR3 coding DNA: TGTGCCAGCAGTGTGACAGCTTACTATGGCTACACCTTC. Translation: CASSVTAYYGYTF.

J is TRBJ2-7 and V is TRBV4-1; TRBD2 agrees at 7 bases. Germline V gives CDR1 MGHRA, CDR2 YSYEKL. There are 14 residues in the CDR3. With V trimmed by 3 bases and J by 6 bases, 8 bases remained unmatched. CDR3 nucleotides: TGCGCCAGCAGCCATGGACTAGAGGACTCCGAGCAGTACTTC. This gives the protein CASSHGLEDSEQYF.

The chain employs TRBV5-1 and TRBJ2-7; the D gene is possibly TRBD1 (6 bases). The germline V and J ends were trimmed by 4 bases and 4 bases, with 15 bases remaining between them. The CDR3 is made up of 14 amino acids. Looked up from germline, CDR1 is SGHRS and CDR2 is YFSETQ. CDR3: CASSLTGTGYEQYF. For the CDR3, the DNA is TGCGCCAGCAGCCTTACAGGGACCGGGTACGAGCAGTACTTC.